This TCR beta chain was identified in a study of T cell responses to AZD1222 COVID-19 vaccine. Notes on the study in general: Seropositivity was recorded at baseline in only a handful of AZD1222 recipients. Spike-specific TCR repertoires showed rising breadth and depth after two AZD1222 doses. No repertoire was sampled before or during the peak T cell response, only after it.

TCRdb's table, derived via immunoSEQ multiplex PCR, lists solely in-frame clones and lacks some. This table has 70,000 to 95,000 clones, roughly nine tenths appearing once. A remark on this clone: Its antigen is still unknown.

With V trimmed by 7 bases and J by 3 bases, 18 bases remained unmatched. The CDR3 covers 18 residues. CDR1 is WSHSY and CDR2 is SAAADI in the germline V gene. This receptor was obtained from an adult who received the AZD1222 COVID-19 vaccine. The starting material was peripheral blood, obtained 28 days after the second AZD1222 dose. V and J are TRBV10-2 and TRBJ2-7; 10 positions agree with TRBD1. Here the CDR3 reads CASTNIRDRGTIGYEQYF. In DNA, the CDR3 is TGCGCCAGCACCAATATCCGGGACAGGGGAACTATTGGCTACGAGCAGTACTTC.